This entry concerns a single T cell receptor (beta chain). Its antigen is not known. Libraries were prepared by immunoSEQ multiplex PCR; TCRdb keeps only in-frame clonotypes and omits some of them. Of over 100,000 clones in the sample, 84% were seen once. The CDR3 runs 11 residues. The germline CDR1 and CDR2 sequences are DFQATT and SNEGSKA (reference sequence). V shed 6 bases and J shed 2 bases, with 8 bases lying between them. This sample is part of a study of T cell responses to AZD1222 COVID-19 vaccine. Study results and limitations: After the peak T cell response, and only then, were repertoires sampled. Seropositive at baseline were only 5 to 7 AZD1222 recipients. Females made up more of the donors, who were largely white British, and clonal diversity may have come out too low.

This clonotype was obtained from an adult in good health. Sequenced here: peripheral blood, sampled on day 0 of AZD1222 vaccination. The chain joins TRBV20-1 to TRBJ2-7; D gene ambiguous. The CDR3 DNA follows: TGCAGTGCCGACTCCACCTACGAGCAGTACTTC. This codes for CSADSTYEQYF.